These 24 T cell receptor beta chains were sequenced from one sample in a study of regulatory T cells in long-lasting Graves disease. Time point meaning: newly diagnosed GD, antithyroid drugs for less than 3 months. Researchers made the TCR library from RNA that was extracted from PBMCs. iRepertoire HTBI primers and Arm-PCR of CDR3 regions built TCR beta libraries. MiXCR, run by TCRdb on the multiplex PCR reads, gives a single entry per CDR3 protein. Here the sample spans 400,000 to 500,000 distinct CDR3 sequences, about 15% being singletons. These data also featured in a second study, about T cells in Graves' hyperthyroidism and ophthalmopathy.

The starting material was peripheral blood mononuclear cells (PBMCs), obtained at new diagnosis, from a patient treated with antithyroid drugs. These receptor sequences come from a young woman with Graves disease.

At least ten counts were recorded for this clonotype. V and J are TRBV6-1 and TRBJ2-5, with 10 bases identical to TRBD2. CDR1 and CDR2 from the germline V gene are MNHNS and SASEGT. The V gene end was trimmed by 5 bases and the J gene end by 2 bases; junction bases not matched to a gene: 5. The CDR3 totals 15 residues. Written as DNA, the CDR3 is TGTGCCAGCAGTCTGGGACTAGCGCCACAAGAGACCCAGTACTTC. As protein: CASSLGLAPQETQYF.

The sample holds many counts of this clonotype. This chain's CDR3 is CASAGVMVQPQHF. Written as DNA, the CDR3 is TGTGCCAGCGCGGGGGTAATGGTTCAGCCCCAGCATTTT. The gene calls are TRBV6-2 or TRBV6-3 and TRBJ1-5, with D possibly TRBD1 on 5 matching bases. Germline CDR1 reads MNHEY; CDR2 reads SVGEGT. CDR3 length: 13 amino acids. With 8 bases removed from V and 6 bases from J, the gap between germline ends came to 14 bases.

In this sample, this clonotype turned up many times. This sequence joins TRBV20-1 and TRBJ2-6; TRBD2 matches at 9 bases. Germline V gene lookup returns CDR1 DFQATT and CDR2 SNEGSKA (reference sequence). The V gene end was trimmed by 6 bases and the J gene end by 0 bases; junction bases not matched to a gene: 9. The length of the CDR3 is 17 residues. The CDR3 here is CSAASETSGSGANVLTF. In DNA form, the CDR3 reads TGCAGTGCCGCCTCGGAGACTAGCGGCTCTGGGGCCAACGTCCTGACTTTC.

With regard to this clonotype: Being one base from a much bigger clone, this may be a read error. The CDR3 bases are TGTGCCAGCAGCGGGAGTACTGAGACCCAGTTCTTC. Translated, it gives CASSGSTETQFF. The V and J genes are TRBV28 and TRBJ2-4; D may be TRBD2 (6 bases). The DNA end is a closer match to TRBJ2-1, so the J assignment may be wrong. There are 12 residues in the CDR3. From germline, CDR1 is MDHEN and CDR2 SYDVKM.

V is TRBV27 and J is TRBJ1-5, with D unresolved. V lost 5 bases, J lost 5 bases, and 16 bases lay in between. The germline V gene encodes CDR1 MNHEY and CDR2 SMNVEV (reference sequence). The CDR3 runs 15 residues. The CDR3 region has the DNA TGTGCCAGCAGTACCCCGTCGGGAGGAGATCAGCCCCAGCATTTT. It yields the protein CASSTPSGGDQPQHF.

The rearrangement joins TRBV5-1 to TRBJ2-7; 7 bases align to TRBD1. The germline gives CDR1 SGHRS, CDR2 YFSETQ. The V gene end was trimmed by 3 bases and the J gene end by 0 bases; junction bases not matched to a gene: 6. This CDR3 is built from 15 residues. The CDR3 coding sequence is TGCGCCAGCAGCTCGCAACAGGGGACCTCCTACGAGCAGTACTTC. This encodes CASSSQQGTSYEQYF.

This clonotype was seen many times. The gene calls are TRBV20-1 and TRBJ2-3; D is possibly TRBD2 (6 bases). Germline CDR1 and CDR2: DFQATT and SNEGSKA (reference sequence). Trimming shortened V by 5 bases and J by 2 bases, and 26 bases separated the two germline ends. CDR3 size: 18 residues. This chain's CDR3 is CSAYPEGMWRDLTDTQYF. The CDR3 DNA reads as TGCAGTGCTTACCCCGAGGGCATGTGGAGGGATCTCACAGATACGCAGTATTTT.

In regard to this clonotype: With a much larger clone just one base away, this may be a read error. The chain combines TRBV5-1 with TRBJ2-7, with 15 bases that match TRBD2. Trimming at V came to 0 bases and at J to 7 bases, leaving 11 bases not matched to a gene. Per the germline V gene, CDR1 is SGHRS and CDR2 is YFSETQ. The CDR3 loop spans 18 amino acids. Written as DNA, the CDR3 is TGCGCCAGCAGCTTGGCTGCCGGGACTAGCGGGAGGATCAATGAGCAGTACTTC. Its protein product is CASSLAAGTSGRINEQYF.

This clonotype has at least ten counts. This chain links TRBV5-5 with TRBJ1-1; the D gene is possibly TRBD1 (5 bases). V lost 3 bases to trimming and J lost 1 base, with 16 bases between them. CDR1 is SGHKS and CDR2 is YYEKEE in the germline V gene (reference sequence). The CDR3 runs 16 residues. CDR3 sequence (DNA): TGTGCCAGCAGCTCCATCCTCCGGGACCGGAACACTGAAGCTTTCTTT. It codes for CASSSILRDRNTEAFF. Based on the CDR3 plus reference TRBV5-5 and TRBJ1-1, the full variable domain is DAGVTQSPTHLIKTRGQQVTLRCSPISGHKSVSWYQQVLGQGPQFIFQYYEKEERGRGNFPDRFSARQFPNYSSELNVNALLLGDSALYLCASSSILRDRNTEAFFGQGTRLTVV.

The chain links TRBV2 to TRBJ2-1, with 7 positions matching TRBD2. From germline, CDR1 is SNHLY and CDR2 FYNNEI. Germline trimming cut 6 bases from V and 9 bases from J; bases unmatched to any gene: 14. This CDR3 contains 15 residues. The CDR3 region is CASSPAGLPKGEQFF. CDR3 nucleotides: TGTGCCAGCAGCCCCGCGGGACTACCAAAGGGTGAGCAGTTCTTC.

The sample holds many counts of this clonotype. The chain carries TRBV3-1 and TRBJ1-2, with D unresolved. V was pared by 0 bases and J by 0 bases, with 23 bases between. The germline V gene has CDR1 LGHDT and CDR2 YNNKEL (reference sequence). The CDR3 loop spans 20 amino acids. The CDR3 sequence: CASSQDHSLSVEGANYGYTF. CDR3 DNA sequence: TGTGCCAGCAGCCAAGATCACTCCCTTTCCGTAGAGGGTGCTAACTATGGCTACACCTTC. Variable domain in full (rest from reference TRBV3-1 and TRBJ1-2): DTAVSQTPKYLVTQMGNDKSIKCEQNLGHDTMYWYKQDSKKFLKIMFSYNNKELIINETVPNRFSPKSPDKAHLNLHINSLELGDSAVYFCASSQDHSLSVEGANYGYTFGSGTRLTVV.

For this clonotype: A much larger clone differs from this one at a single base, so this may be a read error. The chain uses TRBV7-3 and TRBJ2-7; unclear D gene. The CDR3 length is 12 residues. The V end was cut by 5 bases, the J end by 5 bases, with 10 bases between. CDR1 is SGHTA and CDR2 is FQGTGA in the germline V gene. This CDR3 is CASSQNWHEQYF. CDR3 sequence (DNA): TGTGCCAGCAGCCAGAACTGGCACGAGCAGTACTTC.

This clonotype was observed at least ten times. The CDR3 protein is CASSLPQANEQFF. CDR3 in DNA: TGTGCCAGCAGCTTACCCCAGGCTAATGAGCAGTTCTTC. The chain recombines TRBV7-3 with TRBJ2-1; D ambiguous. The CDR3 extends over 13 amino acids. V lost 2 bases and J 7 bases, leaving 9 bases between the germline ends. The germline V gene has CDR1 SGHTA and CDR2 FQGTGA. The full variable domain, with the rest looked up from reference TRBV7-3 and TRBJ2-1, is GAGVSQTPSNKVTEKGKYVELRCDPISGHTALYWYRQSLGQGPEFLIYFQGTGAADDSGLPNDRFFAVRPEGSVSTLKIQRTERGDSAVYLCASSLPQANEQFFGPGTRLTVL.

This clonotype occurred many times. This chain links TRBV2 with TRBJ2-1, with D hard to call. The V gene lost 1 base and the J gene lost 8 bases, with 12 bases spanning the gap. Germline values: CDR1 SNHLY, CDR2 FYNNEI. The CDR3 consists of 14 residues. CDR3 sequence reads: CASSEGPGGHEQFF. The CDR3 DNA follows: TGTGCCAGCAGTGAAGGTCCCGGTGGCCATGAGCAGTTCTTC.

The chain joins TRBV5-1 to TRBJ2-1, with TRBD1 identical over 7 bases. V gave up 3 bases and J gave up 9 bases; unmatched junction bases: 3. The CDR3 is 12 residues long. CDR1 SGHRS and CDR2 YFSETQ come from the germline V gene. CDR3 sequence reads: CASSWPGGEQFF. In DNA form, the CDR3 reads TGCGCCAGCAGCTGGCCAGGGGGTGAGCAGTTCTTC.

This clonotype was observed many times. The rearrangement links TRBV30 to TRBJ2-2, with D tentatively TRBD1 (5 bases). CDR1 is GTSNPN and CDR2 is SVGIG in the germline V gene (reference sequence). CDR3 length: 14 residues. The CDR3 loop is CASQGLVAAGELFF. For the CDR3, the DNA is TGTGCTTCCCAGGGTTTAGTTGCGGCCGGGGAGCTGTTTTTT.

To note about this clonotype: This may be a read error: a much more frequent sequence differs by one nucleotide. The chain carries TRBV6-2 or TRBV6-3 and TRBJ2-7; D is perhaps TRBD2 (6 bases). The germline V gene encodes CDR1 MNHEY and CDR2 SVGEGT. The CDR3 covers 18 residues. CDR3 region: CASSYGGDLVNLRYKQYF. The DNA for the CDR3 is TGTGCCAGCAGTTACGGAGGGGACTTGGTCAATCTGCGCTACAAGCAGTACTTC.

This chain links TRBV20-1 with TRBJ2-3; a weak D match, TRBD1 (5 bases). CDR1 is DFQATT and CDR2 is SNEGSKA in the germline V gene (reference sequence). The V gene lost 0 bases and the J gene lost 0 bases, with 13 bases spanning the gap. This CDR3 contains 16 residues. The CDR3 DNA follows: TGCAGTGCTAGAGATAGGGGCGGTGCGAGCACAGATACGCAGTATTTT. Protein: CSARDRGGASTDTQYF.

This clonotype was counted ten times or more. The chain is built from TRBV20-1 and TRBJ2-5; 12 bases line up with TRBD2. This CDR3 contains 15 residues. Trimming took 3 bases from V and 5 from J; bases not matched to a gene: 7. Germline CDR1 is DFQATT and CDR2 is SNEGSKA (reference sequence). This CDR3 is CSARSLAGGRETQYF. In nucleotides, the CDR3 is TGCAGTGCTAGGTCACTAGCGGGGGGACGGGAGACCCAGTACTTC.

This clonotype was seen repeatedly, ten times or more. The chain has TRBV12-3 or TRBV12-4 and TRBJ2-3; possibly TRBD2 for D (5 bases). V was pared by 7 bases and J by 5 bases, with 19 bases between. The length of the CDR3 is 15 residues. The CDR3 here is CASNGPRGVRDTQYF. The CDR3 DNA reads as TGTGCCAGCAATGGACCACGGGGTGTCCGAGATACGCAGTATTTT.

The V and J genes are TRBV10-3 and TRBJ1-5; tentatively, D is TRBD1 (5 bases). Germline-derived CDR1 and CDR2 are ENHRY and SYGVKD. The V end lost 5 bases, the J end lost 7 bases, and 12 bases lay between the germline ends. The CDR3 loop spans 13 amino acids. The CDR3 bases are TGTGCCATCAGTATGGGGGAGACCCAGCCCCAGCATTTT. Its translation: CAISMGETQPQHF.

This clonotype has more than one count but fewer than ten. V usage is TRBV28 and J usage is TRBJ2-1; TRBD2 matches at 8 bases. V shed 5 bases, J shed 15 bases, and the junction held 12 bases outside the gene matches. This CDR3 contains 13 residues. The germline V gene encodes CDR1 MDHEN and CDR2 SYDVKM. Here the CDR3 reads CASSRSSSGSGFF. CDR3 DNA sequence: TGTGCCAGCAGTCGTAGCTCTAGCGGGTCCGGGTTCTTC.

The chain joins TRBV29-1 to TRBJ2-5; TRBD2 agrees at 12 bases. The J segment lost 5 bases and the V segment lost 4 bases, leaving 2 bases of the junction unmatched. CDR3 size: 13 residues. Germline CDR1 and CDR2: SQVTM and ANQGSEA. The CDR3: CSVVLAGGETQYF. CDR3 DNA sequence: TGCAGCGTTGTACTAGCGGGAGGCGAGACCCAGTACTTC.

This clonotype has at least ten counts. The CDR3 region is CASTLDRLGETQYF. The CDR3 DNA reads as TGTGCCAGCACTTTGGACAGGCTGGGGGAGACCCAGTACTTC. The chain has TRBV2 and TRBJ2-5, with 7 positions matching TRBD1. This CDR3 has 14 amino acids. Germline V gene sequence: CDR1 SNHLY, CDR2 FYNNEI. Trimming cost V 7 bases and J 5 bases; bases outside gene matches: 10.